The entry below describes one T cell receptor (beta chain). As processed by the authors: Estimated nucleated cell counts came from reference gene primer amplification. Produced via immunoSEQ multiplex PCR; TCRdb's table is partial and in-frame only. V and J calls and clone size follow that table, whereas D and trimming were derived from the DNA. The sample lists 70,000 to 100,000 clones, over 90% occurring once. This sample was taken from a study of blood T cell repertoires in COVID-19. Study-level information: Both acute and convalescent COVID-19 samples were obtained from the United States, Italy and Spain.

The CDR3 totals 13 residues. Deletions cut 5 bases from V and 7 bases from J, with 15 bases between. The chain couples TRBV12-3 or TRBV12-4 to TRBJ2-7; possible D gene TRBD2, 6 bases. The sequence was obtained from a man in his sixties with acute or convalescent COVID-19. The sequenced sample consisted of peripheral blood. The CDR3 bases are TGTGCCAGCAGTCCGTCAATAGCGGCTGAGCAGTACTTC. Translating gives CASSPSIAAEQYF.